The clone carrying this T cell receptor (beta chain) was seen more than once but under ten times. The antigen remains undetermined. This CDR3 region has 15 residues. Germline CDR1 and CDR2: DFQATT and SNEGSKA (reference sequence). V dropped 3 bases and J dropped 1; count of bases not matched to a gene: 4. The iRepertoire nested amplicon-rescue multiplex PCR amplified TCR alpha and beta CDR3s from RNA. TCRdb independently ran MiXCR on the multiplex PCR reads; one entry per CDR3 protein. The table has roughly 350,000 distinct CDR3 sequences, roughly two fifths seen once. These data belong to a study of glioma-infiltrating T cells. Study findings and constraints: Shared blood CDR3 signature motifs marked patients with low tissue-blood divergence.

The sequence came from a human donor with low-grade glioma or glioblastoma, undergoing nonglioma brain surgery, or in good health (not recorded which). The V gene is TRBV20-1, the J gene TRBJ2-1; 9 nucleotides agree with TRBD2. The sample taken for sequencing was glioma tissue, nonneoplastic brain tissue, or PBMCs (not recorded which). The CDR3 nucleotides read TGCAGTGCTAGTGGTCTAGCGGGATCCTACAATGAGCAGTTCTTC. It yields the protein CSASGLAGSYNEQFF.